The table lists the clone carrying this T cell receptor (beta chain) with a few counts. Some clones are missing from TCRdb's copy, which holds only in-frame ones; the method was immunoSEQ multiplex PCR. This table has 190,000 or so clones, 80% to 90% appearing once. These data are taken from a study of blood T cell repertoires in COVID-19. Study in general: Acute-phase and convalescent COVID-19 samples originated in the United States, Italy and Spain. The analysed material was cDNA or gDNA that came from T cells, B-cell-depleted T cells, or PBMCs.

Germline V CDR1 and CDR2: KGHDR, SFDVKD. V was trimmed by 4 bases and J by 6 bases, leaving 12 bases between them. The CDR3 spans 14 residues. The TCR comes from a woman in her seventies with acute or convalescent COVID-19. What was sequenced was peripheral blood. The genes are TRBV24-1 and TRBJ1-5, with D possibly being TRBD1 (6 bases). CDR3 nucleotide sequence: TGTGCCACCAGTGAAGAGGGGGTTCTTCAGCCCCAGCATTTT. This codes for CATSEEGVLQPQHF.